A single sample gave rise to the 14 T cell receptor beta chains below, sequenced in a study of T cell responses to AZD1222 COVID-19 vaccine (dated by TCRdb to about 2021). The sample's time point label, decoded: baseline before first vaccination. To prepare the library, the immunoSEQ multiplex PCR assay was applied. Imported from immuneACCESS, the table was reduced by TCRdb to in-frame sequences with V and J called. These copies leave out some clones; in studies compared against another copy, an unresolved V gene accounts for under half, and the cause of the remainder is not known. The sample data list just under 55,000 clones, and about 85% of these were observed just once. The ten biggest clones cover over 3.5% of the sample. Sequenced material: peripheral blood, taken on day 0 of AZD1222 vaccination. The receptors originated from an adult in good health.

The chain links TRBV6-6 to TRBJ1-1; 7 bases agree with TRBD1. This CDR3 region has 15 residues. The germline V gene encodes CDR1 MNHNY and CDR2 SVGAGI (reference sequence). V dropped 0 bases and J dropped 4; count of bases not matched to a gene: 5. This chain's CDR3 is CASSYSPGQSTEAFF. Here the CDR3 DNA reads TGTGCCAGCAGTTACTCACCGGGACAGAGCACTGAAGCTTTCTTT.

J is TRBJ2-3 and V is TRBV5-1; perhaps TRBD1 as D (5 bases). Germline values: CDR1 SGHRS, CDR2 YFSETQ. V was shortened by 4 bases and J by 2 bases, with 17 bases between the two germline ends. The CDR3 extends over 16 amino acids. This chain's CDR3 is CASSMDGQGSTDTQYF. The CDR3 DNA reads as TGCGCCAGCAGCATGGACGGGCAGGGTTCCACAGATACGCAGTATTTT. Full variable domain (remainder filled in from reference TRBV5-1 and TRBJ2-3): KAGVTQTPRYLIKTRGQQVTLSCSPISGHRSVSWYQQTPGQGLQFLFEYFSETQRNKGNFPGRFSGRQFSNSRSEMNVSTLELGDSALYLCASSMDGQGSTDTQYFGPGTRLTVL.

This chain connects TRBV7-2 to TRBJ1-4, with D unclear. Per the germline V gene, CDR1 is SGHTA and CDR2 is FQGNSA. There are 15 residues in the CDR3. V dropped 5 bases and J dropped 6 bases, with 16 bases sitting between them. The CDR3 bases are TGTGCCAGCAGCCCCCAGACGGGCCCAGATGAAAAACTGTTTTTT. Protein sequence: CASSPQTGPDEKLFF.

As DNA, the CDR3 is TGTGCCAGTAGTATAGGGGACGGCAGGAGTAACTATGGCTACACCTTC. Its protein product is CASSIGDGRSNYGYTF. V and J are TRBV19 and TRBJ1-2; D possibly corresponds to TRBD1 (5 bases). This CDR3 has 16 amino acids. Germline CDR1 is LNHDA and CDR2 is SQIVND (reference sequence). V lost 1 base and J lost 1, with 13 bases in between.

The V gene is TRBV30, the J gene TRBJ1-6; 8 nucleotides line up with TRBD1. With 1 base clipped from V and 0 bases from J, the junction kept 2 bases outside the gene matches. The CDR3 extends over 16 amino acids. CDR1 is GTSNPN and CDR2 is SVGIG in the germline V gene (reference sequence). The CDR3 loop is CAWSDRGSSYNSPLHF. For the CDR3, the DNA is TGTGCCTGGAGTGACAGGGGGAGCTCCTATAATTCACCCCTCCACTTT. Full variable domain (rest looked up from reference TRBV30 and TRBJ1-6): SQTIHQWPATLVQPVGSPLSLECTVEGTSNPNLYWYRQAAGRGLQLLFYSVGIGQISSEVPQNLSASRPQDRQFILSSKKLLLSDSGFYLCAWSDRGSSYNSPLHFGNGTRLTVT.

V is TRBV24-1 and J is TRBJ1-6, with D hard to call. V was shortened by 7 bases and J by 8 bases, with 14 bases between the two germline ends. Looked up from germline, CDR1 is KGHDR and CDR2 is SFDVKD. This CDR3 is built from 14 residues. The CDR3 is CATSLPAGDSPLHF. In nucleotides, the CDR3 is TGTGCCACCAGCCTCCCGGCTGGGGATTCACCCCTCCACTTT.

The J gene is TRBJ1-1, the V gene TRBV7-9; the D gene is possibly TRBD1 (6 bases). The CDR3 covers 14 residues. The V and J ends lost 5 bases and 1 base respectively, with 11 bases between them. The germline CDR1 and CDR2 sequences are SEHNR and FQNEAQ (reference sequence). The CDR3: CASSPLTGNTEAFF. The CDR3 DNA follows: TGTGCCAGCAGCCCACTGACAGGGAACACTGAAGCTTTCTTT.

In nucleotides, the CDR3 is TGTGCCAGCAGCGATCAAGAGACAGGGTCTGGAAACACCATATATTTT. Its protein is CASSDQETGSGNTIYF. The chain recombines TRBV21-1 with TRBJ1-3; the table gives TRBD1 as D, unverified against the DNA. TRBV21-1 is deemed a pseudogene. This CDR3 has 16 amino acids.

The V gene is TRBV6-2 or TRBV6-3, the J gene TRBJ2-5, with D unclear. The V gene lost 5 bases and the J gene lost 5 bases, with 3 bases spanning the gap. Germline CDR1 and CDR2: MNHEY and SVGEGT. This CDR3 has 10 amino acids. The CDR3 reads CASSRETQYF. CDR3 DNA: TGTGCCAGCAGTCGGGAGACCCAGTACTTC.

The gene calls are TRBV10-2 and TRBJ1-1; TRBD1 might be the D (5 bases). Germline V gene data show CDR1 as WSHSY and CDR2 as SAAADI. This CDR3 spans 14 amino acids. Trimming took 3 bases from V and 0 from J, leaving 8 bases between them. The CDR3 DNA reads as TGCGCCAGCAGTGACGGACACTTGAACACTGAAGCTTTCTTT. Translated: CASSDGHLNTEAFF.

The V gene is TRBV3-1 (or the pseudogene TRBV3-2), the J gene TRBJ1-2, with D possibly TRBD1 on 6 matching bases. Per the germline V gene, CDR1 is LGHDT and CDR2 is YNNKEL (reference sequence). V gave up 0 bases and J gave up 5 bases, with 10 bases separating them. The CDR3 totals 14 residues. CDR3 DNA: TGTGCCAGCAGCCAAGATCCAACAGGGTATGGCTACACCTTC. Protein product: CASSQDPTGYGYTF.

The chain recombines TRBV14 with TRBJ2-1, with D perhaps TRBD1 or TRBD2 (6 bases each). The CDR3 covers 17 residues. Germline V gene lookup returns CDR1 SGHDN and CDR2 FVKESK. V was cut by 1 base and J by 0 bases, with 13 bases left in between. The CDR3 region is CASSQVGGSSSYNEQFF. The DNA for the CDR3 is TGTGCCAGCAGCCAAGTCGGGGGCTCAAGCTCCTACAATGAGCAGTTCTTC.

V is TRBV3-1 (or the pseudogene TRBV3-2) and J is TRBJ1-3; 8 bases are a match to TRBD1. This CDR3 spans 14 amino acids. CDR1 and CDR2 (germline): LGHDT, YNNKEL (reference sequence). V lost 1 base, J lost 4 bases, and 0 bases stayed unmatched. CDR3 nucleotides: TGTGCCAGCAGCCAAGGGGACAGGGGAAACACCATATATTTT. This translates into CASSQGDRGNTIYF.

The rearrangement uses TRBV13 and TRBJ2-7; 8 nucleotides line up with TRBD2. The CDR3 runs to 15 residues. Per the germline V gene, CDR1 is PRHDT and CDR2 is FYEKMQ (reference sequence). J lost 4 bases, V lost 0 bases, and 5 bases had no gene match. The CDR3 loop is CASSLGSGGPYEQYF. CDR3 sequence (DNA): TGTGCCAGCAGCTTAGGTTCGGGGGGGCCTTACGAGCAGTACTTC.